The 27 T cell receptor beta chains given below trace back to one sample, sequenced in a study of cytomegalovirus exposure and HLA in healthy donors. PCR involved 60 Vbeta and 13 Jbeta primers. Using immunoSEQ multiplex PCR, the repertoire was profiled, and TCRdb retains in-frame clones only, with some absent. The sample yields 130,000 to 150,000 clones, more than 70% seen once. The sequenced sample consisted of PBMCs. The receptors shown here come from a woman aged 45-60 years in good health and CMV-seronegative.

On this clone itself: The same CDR3 is also encoded by other DNA sequences in this sample. V usage is TRBV5-1 and J usage is TRBJ2-5, with TRBD2 matching 13 bases. The V and J ends lost 5 bases and 5 bases, in that order; junction bases with no gene match: 3. Per the germline V gene, CDR1 is SGHRS and CDR2 is YFSETQ. This CDR3 comprises 14 residues. The DNA for the CDR3 is TGCGCCAGCAGTTCGACTAGCGGGGGGGAGACCCAGTACTTC. It codes for CASSSTSGGETQYF.

V is TRBV6-5 and J is TRBJ2-5, with 8 bases aligning to TRBD1. Germline assignment: CDR1 MNHEY and CDR2 SVGAGI. J lost 4 bases, V lost 6 bases, and 1 base had no gene match. This CDR3 comprises 12 residues. The CDR3 nucleotides read TGTGCCAGCAGGACAGGGGTAGAGACCCAGTACTTC. The encoded protein is CASRTGVETQYF.

In its sample, this clone was seen a few times. The chain combines TRBV6-6 with TRBJ2-7; D call uncertain. The CDR3 has 11 amino acids. V lost 6 bases and J 2 bases, leaving 5 bases between the germline ends. Germline-derived CDR1 and CDR2 are MNHNY and SVGAGI (reference sequence). CDR3 DNA: TGTGCCAGCAGCACACCCTACGAGCAGTACTTC. Translation gives CASSTPYEQYF.

The V gene is TRBV9, the J gene TRBJ2-2; the D is unclear. The CDR3 sequence is 13 residues long. Trimming left V 0 bases short and J 8 bases short, with 8 bases between. The germline V gene encodes CDR1 SGDLS and CDR2 YYNGEE. The CDR3 DNA follows: TGTGCCAGCAGCGTAGAACTGTGGGGGGAGCTGTTTTTT. This gives the protein CASSVELWGELFF.

J is TRBJ1-1 and V is TRBV29-1; maybe TRBD1 (6 bases). Germline-derived CDR1 and CDR2 are SQVTM and ANQGSEA. Trimming pared 1 base from V and 1 base from J, leaving 16 bases between. The CDR3 has 16 amino acids. CDR3 loop: CSVEGPQGWGNTEAFF. DNA of the CDR3: TGCAGCGTTGAAGGCCCACAGGGATGGGGGAACACTGAAGCTTTCTTT. The variable domain in full, completed from reference TRBV29-1 and TRBJ1-1, reads SAVISQKPSRDICQRGTSLTIQCQVDSQVTMMFWYRQQPGQSLTLIATANQGSEATYESGFVIDKFPISRPNLTFSTLTVSNMSPEDSSIYLCSVEGPQGWGNTEAFFGQGTRLTVV.

The chain employs TRBV19 and TRBJ1-1; D unclear. CDR3 length equals 13 residues. V was trimmed by 7 bases and J by 0 bases, leaving 9 bases between them. Germline V lookup: CDR1 LNHDA, CDR2 SQIVND (reference sequence). CDR3 sequence reads: CASKSPVNTEAFF. DNA for the CDR3: TGTGCCAGTAAAAGCCCGGTGAACACTGAAGCTTTCTTT.

Comments on this clone: The junction and the germline gene differ at one end; a read error may be behind it. This chain uses TRBV23-1 with TRBJ2-2; perhaps TRBD2 as D (6 bases). TRBV23-1 is an open reading frame, and its role is uncertain. The CDR3 is 16 residues long. Here the CDR3 reads CASSQSAGKDTGGLFF. The CDR3, as DNA: TGCGCCAGCAGTCAATCCGCGGGAAAAGACACCGGGGGGCTGTTTTTT.

This rearrangement joins TRBV29-1 to TRBJ2-5, with a tentative D call TRBD2 (6 bases). V lost 6 bases and J 5 bases, leaving 13 bases between the germline ends. The CDR3 consists of 12 residues. Germline V gene lookup returns CDR1 SQVTM and CDR2 ANQGSEA. As DNA, the CDR3 is TGCAGCGTGGACATAGGGAGGGAGACCCAGTACTTC. Translation: CSVDIGRETQYF.

The gene calls are TRBV13 and TRBJ1-1; a weak D match, TRBD1 (6 bases). CDR1 is PRHDT and CDR2 is FYEKMQ in the germline V gene (reference sequence). V lost 1 base and J 5 bases, leaving 11 bases between the germline ends. The CDR3 spans 14 residues. CDR3 DNA sequence: TGTGCCAGCAGCTTAGCCCAGGGGAGAACTGAAGCTTTCTTT. Translating gives CASSLAQGRTEAFF.

The J gene is TRBJ2-7, the V gene TRBV5-4; D ambiguous. In germline, CDR1 is SGHNT, CDR2 YYREEE (reference sequence). CDR3 length equals 14 residues. The V and J ends lost 0 bases and 1 base respectively, with 8 bases between them. DNA for the CDR3: TGTGCCAGCAGCTTGGCCGGTGATTCCTACGAGCAGTACTTC. This codes for CASSLAGDSYEQYF.

This chain connects TRBV6-1 to TRBJ2-1; the match to TRBD2 covers 7 bases. The CDR3 has 15 residues. Per germline, CDR1 MNHNS and CDR2 SASEGT. Trimming removed 8 bases from V and 4 bases from J; junction bases left unmatched: 11. Written as DNA, the CDR3 is TGTGCCAGCGGCTCCGGGACTACCGTATACAATGAGCAGTTCTTC. It specifies CASGSGTTVYNEQFF.

V and J are TRBV5-6 and TRBJ1-6; possibly TRBD1 for D (6 bases). Germline CDR1 and CDR2: SGHDT and YYEEEE. The CDR3 covers 13 residues. Deletions cut 1 base from V and 9 bases from J, with 8 bases between. This chain's CDR3 is CASSLFRGSPLHF. The CDR3 DNA reads TGTGCCAGCAGCTTGTTCAGGGGTTCACCCCTCCACTTT.

This clone has only one observation. The V and J genes are TRBV5-1 and TRBJ2-5; a possible D gene is TRBD1 (8 bases). This CDR3 is 14 amino acids long. Deletions cut 4 bases from V and 5 bases from J, with 15 bases between. The germline gives CDR1 SGHRS, CDR2 YFSETQ. The CDR3 bases are TGCGCCAGCAGCGCACAGGGGGGGGTGGAGACCCAGTACTTC. This sequence encodes CASSAQGGVETQYF. Together with reference TRBV5-1 and TRBJ2-5, the CDR3 gives the full variable domain: KAGVTQTPRYLIKTRGQQVTLSCSPISGHRSVSWYQQTPGQGLQFLFEYFSETQRNKGNFPGRFSGRQFSNSRSEMNVSTLELGDSALYLCASSAQGGVETQYFGPGTRLLVL.

The chain carries TRBV13 and TRBJ2-7; D call uncertain. This CDR3 is 13 amino acids long. Germline loops: CDR1 PRHDT, CDR2 FYEKMQ (reference sequence). Trimming took 3 bases from V and 5 from J, leaving 11 bases between them. The CDR3 bases are TGTGCCAGCAGCTTGGAGAGCGACCACGAGCAGTACTTC. Translated: CASSLESDHEQYF.

This rearrangement joins TRBV2 to TRBJ2-7, with 10 bases fitting TRBD2. Trimming removed 6 bases from V and 0 bases from J; junction bases left unmatched: 8. Germline V lookup: CDR1 SNHLY, CDR2 FYNNEI. This CDR3 spans 16 amino acids. CDR3 residues: CASSPLSSGGSYEQYF. The CDR3, as DNA: TGTGCCAGCAGCCCGCTCTCTAGCGGGGGCTCCTACGAGCAGTACTTC.

In this sample, this clone turned up a few times. The rearrangement links TRBV14 to TRBJ1-4, with D tentatively TRBD1 (6 bases). Germline V gene sequence: CDR1 SGHDN, CDR2 FVKESK. Trimming took 6 bases from V and 8 from J, leaving 25 bases between them. The CDR3 runs 17 residues. The CDR3 loop is CASSETSDRTSGEKLFF. The CDR3 DNA sequence: TGTGCCAGCAGTGAAACTTCGGACAGAACTAGCGGAGAAAAACTGTTTTTT. The variable domain in full, with the rest retrieved from reference TRBV14 and TRBJ1-4, is EAGVTQFPSHSVIEKGQTVTLRCDPISGHDNLYWYRRVMGKEIKFLLHFVKESKQDESGMPNNRFLAERTGGTYSTLKVQPAELEDSGVYFCASSETSDRTSGEKLFFGSGTQLSVL.

The table lists this clone with a count of one. This chain joins TRBV18 and TRBJ2-7; D uncertain. Trimming shortened V by 3 bases and J by 5 bases, and 5 bases separated the two germline ends. Germline-derived CDR1 and CDR2 are KGHSH and LQKENI. CDR3 length: 11 amino acids. The chain's CDR3 is CASSPGHEQYF. CDR3 bases: TGTGCCAGCTCACCGGGCCACGAGCAGTACTTC.

The gene calls are TRBV7-2 and TRBJ1-6, with a possible D match to TRBD1 (5 bases). Germline CDR1 SGHTA, CDR2 FQGNSA. This CDR3 is 13 amino acids long. Deletions cut 5 bases from V and 14 bases from J, with 16 bases between. The CDR3 nucleotides read TGTGCCAGCAGCCTAGGCCCAGGGTGGGCCCTCCACTTT. Its translation: CASSLGPGWALHF.

The gene calls are TRBV10-3 and TRBJ1-1, with a possible D match to TRBD1 (5 bases). Germline CDR1 is ENHRY and CDR2 is SYGVKD. CDR3 size: 16 residues. V was shortened by 0 bases and J by 0 bases, with 11 bases between the two germline ends. This CDR3 reads CAISESETDMNTEAFF. CDR3 nucleotide sequence: TGTGCCATCAGTGAGTCGGAGACAGACATGAACACTGAAGCTTTCTTT.

V usage is TRBV6-1 and J usage is TRBJ2-2; TRBD2 is a possible D gene (5 bases). The V gene lost 6 bases and the J gene lost 6 bases, with 11 bases spanning the gap. The germline gives CDR1 MNHNS, CDR2 SASEGT. The CDR3 spans 13 residues. CDR3 sequence (DNA): TGTGCCAGCAGAGTGGCGGGTGCCGGGGAGCTGTTTTTT. It yields the protein CASRVAGAGELFF.

The chain combines TRBV30 with TRBJ1-2, with D possibly TRBD1 on 6 matching bases. Trimming removed 2 bases from V and 4 bases from J, with 17 bases in between. CDR1 and CDR2 (germline): GTSNPN, SVGIG (reference sequence). CDR3 length equals 15 residues. CDR3 in amino acids: CAWSPTQGGFYGYTF. The CDR3 DNA reads TGTGCCTGGAGTCCAACACAGGGTGGCTTCTATGGCTACACCTTC.

V and J are TRBV5-4 and TRBJ2-1; 8 nucleotides line up with TRBD1. CDR3 size: 16 residues. Per germline, CDR1 SGHNT and CDR2 YYREEE (reference sequence). Unmatched junction bases numbered 15, after V lost 4 bases and J lost 9 bases. CDR3 in amino acids: CASSPRRQGAEGEQFF. CDR3 in DNA: TGTGCCAGCAGCCCCCGTCGGCAGGGGGCTGAGGGTGAGCAGTTCTTC. Together with reference TRBV5-4 and TRBJ2-1, the CDR3 gives the full variable domain: ETGVTQSPTHLIKTRGQQVTLRCSSQSGHNTVSWYQQALGQGPQFIFQYYREEENGRGNFPPRFSGLQFPNYSSELNVNALELDDSALYLCASSPRRQGAEGEQFFGPGTRLTVL.

J is TRBJ1-5 and V is TRBV4-1, with TRBD1 matching 9 bases. After removal of 5 bases from V and 6 bases from J, the junction contained 8 bases not matched to a gene. The germline CDR1 and CDR2 sequences are MGHRA and YSYEKL. The CDR3 is 15 amino acids. CDR3: CASSKDRGQGQPQHF. As DNA, the CDR3 is TGCGCCAGCAGCAAGGACAGGGGACAGGGTCAGCCCCAGCATTTT.

The V call is TRBV12-5, the J call TRBJ2-1; 8 bases line up with TRBD2. The germline V gene has CDR1 LGHNT and CDR2 FRNRAP. CDR3 length: 15 residues. V dropped 3 bases and J dropped 4; count of bases not matched to a gene: 5. CDR3 DNA sequence: TGTGCTAGTGGTTTCGGGTCTAGCGGGTACAATGAGCAGTTCTTC. It translates to CASGFGSSGYNEQFF.

The chain has TRBV5-1 and TRBJ1-3; the D gene is possibly TRBD1 (5 bases). The CDR3 runs 14 residues. Germline V lookup: CDR1 SGHRS, CDR2 YFSETQ. The V end was cut by 2 bases, the J end by 8 bases, with 14 bases between. The CDR3 region is CASSFDRLGDTIYF. In DNA form, the CDR3 reads TGCGCCAGCAGCTTTGACCGGCTAGGGGACACCATATATTTT.

The CDR3 bases are TGTGCCAGTAAACCAGGGCGGATAAATGAGCAGTTCTTC. This sequence encodes CASKPGRINEQFF. J is TRBJ2-1 and V is TRBV19; TRBD1 is a possible D gene (5 bases). The V end lost 7 bases, the J end lost 7 bases, and 14 bases lay between the germline ends. Germline values: CDR1 LNHDA, CDR2 SQIVND (reference sequence). The CDR3 runs 13 residues.

V gene TRBV20-1 combines with J gene TRBJ2-5; no reliable D call. V shed 3 bases and J shed 7 bases, with 6 bases lying between them. This CDR3 region has 10 residues. The germline V gene encodes CDR1 DFQATT and CDR2 SNEGSKA (reference sequence). The chain's CDR3 is CSARLGTQYF. DNA for the CDR3: TGCAGTGCTAGGCTCGGGACCCAGTACTTC.